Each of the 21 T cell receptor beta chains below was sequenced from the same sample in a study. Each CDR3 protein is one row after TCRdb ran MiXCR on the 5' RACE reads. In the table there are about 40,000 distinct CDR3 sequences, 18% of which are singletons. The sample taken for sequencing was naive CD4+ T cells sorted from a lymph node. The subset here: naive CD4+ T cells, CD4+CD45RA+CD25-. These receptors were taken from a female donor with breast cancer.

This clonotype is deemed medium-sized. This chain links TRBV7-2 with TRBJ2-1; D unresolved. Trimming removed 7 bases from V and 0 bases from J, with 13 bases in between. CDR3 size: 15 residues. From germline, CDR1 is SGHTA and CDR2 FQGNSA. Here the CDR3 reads CASTGRLASYNEQFF. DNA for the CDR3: TGTGCCAGCACCGGAAGACTGGCCTCCTACAATGAGCAGTTCTTC.

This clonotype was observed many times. The CDR3 bases are TGTGCCAGCAGGACACAACTGAACACTGAAGCTTTCTTT. Protein: CASRTQLNTEAFF. The V gene is TRBV2, the J gene TRBJ1-1; no clear D. CDR1 and CDR2 (germline): SNHLY, FYNNEI. Trimming cost V 6 bases and J 0 bases, with 8 bases left between them. This CDR3 comprises 13 residues. The full variable domain, rest sourced from reference TRBV2 and TRBJ1-1, is EPEVTQTPSHQVTQMGQEVILRCVPISNHLYFYWYRQILGQKVEFLVSFYNNEISEKSEIFDDQFSVERPDGSNFTLKIRSTKLEDSAMYFCASRTQLNTEAFFGQGTRLTVV.

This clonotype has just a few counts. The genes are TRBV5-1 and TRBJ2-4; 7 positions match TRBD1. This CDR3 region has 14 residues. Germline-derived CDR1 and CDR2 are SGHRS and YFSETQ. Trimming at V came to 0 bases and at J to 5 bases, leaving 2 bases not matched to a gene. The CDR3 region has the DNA TGCGCCAGCAGCTTGGAGGGGGCTGAAAACATTCAGTACTTC. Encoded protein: CASSLEGAENIQYF.

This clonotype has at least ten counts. The DNA of the CDR3 is TGCAGCGCCTACAGGGGCCAAGAGACCCAGTACTTC. Protein sequence: CSAYRGQETQYF. The rearrangement joins TRBV29-1 to TRBJ2-5; 7 positions match TRBD1. The CDR3 runs to 12 residues. Germline CDR1 SQVTM, CDR2 ANQGSEA. V dropped 7 bases and J dropped 1; count of bases not matched to a gene: 3.

The chain's CDR3 is CASSPPGPEKLFF. CDR3 nucleotides: TGTGCCAGCAGCCCCCCGGGGCCTGAAAAACTGTTTTTT. V gene TRBV7-3 combines with J gene TRBJ1-4; the D gene is possibly TRBD1 (5 bases). V was clipped by 5 bases and J by 7 bases, with 11 bases between them. CDR1 and CDR2 (germline): SGHTA, FQGTGA. The CDR3 is 13 residues long.

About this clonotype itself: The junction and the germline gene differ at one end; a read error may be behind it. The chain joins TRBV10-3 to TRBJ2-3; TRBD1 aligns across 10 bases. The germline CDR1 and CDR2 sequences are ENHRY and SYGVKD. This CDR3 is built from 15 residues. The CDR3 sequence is CAISGGTGATDTQFF. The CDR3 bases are TGTGCCATCAGTGGGGGGACAGGGGCCACAGATACGCAGTTTTTT.

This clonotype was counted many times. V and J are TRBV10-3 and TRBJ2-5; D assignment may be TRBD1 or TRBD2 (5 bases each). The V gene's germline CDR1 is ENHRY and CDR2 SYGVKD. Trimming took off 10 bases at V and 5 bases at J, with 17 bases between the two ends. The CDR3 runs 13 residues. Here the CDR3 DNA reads TGTGCCACCCGGGGCGGCCTAACGGAGACCCAGTACTTC. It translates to CATRGGLTETQYF.

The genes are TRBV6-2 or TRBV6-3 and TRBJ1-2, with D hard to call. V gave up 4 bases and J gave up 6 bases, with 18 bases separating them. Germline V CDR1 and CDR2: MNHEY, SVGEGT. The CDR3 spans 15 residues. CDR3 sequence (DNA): TGTGCCAGCAGTTCCAGAGCCTTAATTATTAATGGCTACACCTTC. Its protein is CASSSRALIINGYTF.

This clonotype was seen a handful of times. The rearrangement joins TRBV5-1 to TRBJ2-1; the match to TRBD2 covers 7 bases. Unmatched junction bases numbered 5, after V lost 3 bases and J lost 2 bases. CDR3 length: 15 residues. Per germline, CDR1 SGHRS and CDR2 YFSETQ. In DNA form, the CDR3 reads TGCGCCAGCAGCTCCGGGACTATCGCCTACAATGAGCAGTTCTTC. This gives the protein CASSSGTIAYNEQFF.

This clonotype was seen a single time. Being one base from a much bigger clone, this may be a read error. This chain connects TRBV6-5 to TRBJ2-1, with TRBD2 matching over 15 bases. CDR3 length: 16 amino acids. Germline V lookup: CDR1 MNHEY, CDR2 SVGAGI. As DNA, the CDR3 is TGTGCCAGCAGTTACGGGGGACTAGCGGGGGGCGATGAGCAGTGCTTC. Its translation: CASSYGGLAGGDEQCF.

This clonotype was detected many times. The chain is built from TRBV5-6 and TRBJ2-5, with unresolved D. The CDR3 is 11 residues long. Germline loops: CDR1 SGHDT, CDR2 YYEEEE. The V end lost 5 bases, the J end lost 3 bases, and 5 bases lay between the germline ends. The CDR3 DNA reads TGTGCCAGCAGAAGGGAAGAGACCCAGTACTTC. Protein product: CASRREETQYF.

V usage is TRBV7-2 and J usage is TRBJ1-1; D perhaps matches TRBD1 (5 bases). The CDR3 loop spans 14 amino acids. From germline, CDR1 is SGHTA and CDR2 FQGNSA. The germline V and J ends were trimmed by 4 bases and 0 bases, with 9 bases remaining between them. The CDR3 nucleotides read TGTGCCAGCAGCTCTACAGGTCTGAACACTGAAGCTTTCTTT. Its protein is CASSSTGLNTEAFF.

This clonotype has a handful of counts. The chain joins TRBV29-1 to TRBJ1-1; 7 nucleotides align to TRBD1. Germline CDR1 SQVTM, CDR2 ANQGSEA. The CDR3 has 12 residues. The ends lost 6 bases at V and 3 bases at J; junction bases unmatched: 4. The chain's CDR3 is CSVADRDTEAFF. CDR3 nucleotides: TGCAGCGTCGCCGACAGGGACACTGAAGCTTTCTTT.

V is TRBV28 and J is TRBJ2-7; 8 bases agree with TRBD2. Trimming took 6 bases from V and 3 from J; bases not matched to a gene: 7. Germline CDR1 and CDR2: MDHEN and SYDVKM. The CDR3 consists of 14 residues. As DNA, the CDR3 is TGTGCCAGCAGGCGTACTAGCGGATTCTACGAGCAGTACTTC. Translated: CASRRTSGFYEQYF.

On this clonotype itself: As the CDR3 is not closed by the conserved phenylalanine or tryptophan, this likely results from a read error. This CDR3 reads CASSRPGGIPTDTQYS. For the CDR3, the DNA is TGTGCCAGCAGCCGTCCGGGCGGGATACCCACAGATACGCAGTATTCT. J is TRBJ2-3 and V is TRBV6-2 or TRBV6-3; maybe TRBD2 (6 bases). V was clipped by 6 bases and J by 2 bases, with 18 bases between them. CDR1 and CDR2 from the germline V gene are MNHEY and SVGEGT. This CDR3 is 16 amino acids long.

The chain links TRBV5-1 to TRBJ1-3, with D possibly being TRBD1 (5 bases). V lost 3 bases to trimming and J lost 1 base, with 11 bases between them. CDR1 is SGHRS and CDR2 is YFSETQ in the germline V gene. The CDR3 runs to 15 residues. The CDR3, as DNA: TGCGCCAGCAGCTACTCCGGGACGTCTGGAAACACCATATATTTT. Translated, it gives CASSYSGTSGNTIYF.

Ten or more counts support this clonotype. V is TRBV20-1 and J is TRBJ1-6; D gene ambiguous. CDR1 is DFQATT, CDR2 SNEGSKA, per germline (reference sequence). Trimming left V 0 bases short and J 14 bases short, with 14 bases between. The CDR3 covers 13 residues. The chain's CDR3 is CSARESPGESLHF. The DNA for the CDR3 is TGCAGTGCTAGAGAGTCACCTGGGGAGTCCCTCCACTTT.

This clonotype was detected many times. DNA of the CDR3: TGTGCCAGCAGCTTAGCCCGGACAGGTGACTTGGTGAACACTGAAGCTTTCTTT. Translation gives CASSLARTGDLVNTEAFF. This chain links TRBV7-9 with TRBJ1-1, with TRBD1 identical over 7 bases. J lost 0 bases, V lost 0 bases, and 10 bases had no gene match. The CDR3 totals 18 residues. Germline V gene data show CDR1 as SEHNR and CDR2 as FQNEAQ (reference sequence).

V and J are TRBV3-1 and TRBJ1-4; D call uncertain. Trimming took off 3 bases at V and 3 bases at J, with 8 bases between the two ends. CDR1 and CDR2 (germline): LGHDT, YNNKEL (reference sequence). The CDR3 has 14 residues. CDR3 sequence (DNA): TGTGCCAGCAGCCATGCCGGACCTAATGAAAAACTGTTTTTT. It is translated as CASSHAGPNEKLFF.

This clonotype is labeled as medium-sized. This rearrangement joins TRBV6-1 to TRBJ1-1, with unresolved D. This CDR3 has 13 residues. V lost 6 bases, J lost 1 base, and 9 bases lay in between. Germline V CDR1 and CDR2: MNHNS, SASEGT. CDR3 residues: CASSVTANTEAFF. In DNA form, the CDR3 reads TGTGCCAGCAGCGTTACAGCGAACACTGAAGCTTTCTTT.

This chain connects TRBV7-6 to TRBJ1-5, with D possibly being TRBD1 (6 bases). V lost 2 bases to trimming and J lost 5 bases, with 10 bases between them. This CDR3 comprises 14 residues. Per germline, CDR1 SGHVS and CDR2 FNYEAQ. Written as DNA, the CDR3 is TGTGCCAGCAGCTTAAACAGGGATGATCAGCCCCAGCATTTT. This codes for CASSLNRDDQPQHF.